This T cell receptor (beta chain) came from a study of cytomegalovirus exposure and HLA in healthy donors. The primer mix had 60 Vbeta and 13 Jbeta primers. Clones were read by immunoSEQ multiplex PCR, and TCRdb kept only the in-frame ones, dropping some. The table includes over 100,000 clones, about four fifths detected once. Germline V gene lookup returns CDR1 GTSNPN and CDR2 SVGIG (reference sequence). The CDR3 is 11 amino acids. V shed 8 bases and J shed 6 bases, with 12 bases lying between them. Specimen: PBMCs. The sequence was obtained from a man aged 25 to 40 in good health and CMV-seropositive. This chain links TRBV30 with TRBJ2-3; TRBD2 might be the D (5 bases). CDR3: CASGKGDTQYF. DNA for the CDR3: TGTGCCAGCGGTAAAGGGGATACGCAGTATTTT.